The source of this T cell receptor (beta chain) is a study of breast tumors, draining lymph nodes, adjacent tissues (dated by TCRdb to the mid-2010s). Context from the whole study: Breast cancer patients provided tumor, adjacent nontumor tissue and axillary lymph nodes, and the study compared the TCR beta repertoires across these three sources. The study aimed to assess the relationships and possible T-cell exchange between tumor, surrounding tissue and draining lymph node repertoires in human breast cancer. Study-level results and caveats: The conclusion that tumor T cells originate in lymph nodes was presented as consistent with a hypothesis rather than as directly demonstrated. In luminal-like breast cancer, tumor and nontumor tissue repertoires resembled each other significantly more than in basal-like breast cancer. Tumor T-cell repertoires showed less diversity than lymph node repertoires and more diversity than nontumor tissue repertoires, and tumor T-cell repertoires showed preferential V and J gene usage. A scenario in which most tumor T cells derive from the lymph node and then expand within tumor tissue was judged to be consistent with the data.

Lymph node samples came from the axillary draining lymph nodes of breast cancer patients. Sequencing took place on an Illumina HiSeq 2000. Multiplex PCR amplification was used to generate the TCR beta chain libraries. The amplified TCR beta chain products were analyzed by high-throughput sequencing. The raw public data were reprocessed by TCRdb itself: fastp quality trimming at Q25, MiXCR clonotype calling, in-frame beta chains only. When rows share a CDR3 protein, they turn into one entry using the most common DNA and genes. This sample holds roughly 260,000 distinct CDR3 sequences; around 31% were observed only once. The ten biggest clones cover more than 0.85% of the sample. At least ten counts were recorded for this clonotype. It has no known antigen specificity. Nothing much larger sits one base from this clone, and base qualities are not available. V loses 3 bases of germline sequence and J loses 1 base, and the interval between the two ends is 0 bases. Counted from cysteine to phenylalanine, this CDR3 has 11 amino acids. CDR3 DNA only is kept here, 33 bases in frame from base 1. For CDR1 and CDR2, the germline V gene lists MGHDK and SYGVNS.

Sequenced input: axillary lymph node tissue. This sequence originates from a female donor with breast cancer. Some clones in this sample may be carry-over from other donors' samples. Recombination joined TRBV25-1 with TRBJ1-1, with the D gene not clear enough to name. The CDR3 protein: CASSENTEAFF. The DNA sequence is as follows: TGTGCCAGCAGTGAGAACACTGAAGCTTTCTTT.